Below are 14 T cell receptor beta chains sequenced from a single sample in a study of OX40 agonist ivuxolimab in advanced cancers. Libraries were made using the immunoSEQ multiplex PCR assay. The table comes from immuneACCESS by way of TCRdb, which keeps in-frame sequences with V and J called. Part of the clones is missing from these tables; in studies checked, under half for an unresolved V gene and the rest for unknown reasons. This sample gives around 60,000 clones in total; roughly 87% of them show up just once. About a sixth of the sample is in the top ten clones. The input for sequencing was CD4+ or CD8+ T cells sorted from blood, taken in a trial of the OX40 agonist ivuxolimab. The receptor source for this set is an adult with an advanced solid tumor such as melanoma, head and neck, liver or kidney cancer.

This clone was observed a handful of times. The V gene is TRBV19, the J gene TRBJ1-5; tentatively, D is TRBD1 (5 bases). The CDR3 runs to 17 residues. Between the trimmed V and J ends, which lost 3 bases and 0 bases, there was a span of 15 bases. Germline CDR1 LNHDA, CDR2 SQIVND (reference sequence). Here the CDR3 reads CASSMVDTRNSNQPQHF. Written as DNA, the CDR3 is TGTGCCAGTAGTATGGTGGACACTCGGAATAGCAATCAGCCCCAGCATTTT.

This clone was recorded once. The rearrangement links TRBV6-6 to TRBJ2-1; D is unclear. CDR3 length equals 14 residues. V shed 5 bases and J shed 6 bases, with 14 bases lying between them. Germline V gene sequence: CDR1 MNHNY, CDR2 SVGAGI (reference sequence). The CDR3 here is CASSDQFRANEQFF. In nucleotides, the CDR3 is TGTGCCAGCAGTGACCAATTTAGGGCCAATGAGCAGTTCTTC.

Remarks on this clone: An end of the junction differs from the germline gene, which may be a read error. The V and J genes are TRBV10-3 and TRBJ1-5, with no clear D. Germline V gene lookup returns CDR1 ENHRY and CDR2 SYGVKD. The CDR3 extends over 11 amino acids. CDR3 amino acids: CASSSGQPQHF. Here the CDR3 DNA reads TGTGCCAGCAGTTCTGGTCAGCCCCAGCATTTT.

The chain joins TRBV7-9 to TRBJ1-1, with D hard to call. Trimming shortened V by 3 bases and J by 5 bases, and 13 bases separated the two germline ends. Germline lookup yields CDR1 SEHNR and CDR2 FQNEAQ (reference sequence). This CDR3 has 14 residues. CDR3: CASSFRTSETEAFF. The DNA for the CDR3 is TGTGCCAGCAGCTTCAGGACCTCCGAGACTGAAGCTTTCTTT.

The chain links TRBV7-9 to TRBJ1-4; D unclear. This CDR3 comprises 16 residues. The germline gives CDR1 SEHNR, CDR2 FQNEAQ (reference sequence). Trimming took off 1 base at V and 2 bases at J, with 11 bases between the two ends. As DNA, the CDR3 is TGTGCCAGCAGCTTAGGGCAGCTTCTGACTAATGAAAAACTGTTTTTT. It yields the protein CASSLGQLLTNEKLFF.

J is TRBJ1-1 and V is TRBV27, with 8 bases matching TRBD1. The CDR3 length is 14 residues. The V and J ends lost 9 bases and 5 bases, in that order; junction bases with no gene match: 11. Per germline, CDR1 MNHEY and CDR2 SMNVEV (reference sequence). CDR3 loop: CASTKHRGGTEAFF. The CDR3 DNA reads as TGTGCCAGTACTAAACACAGGGGGGGGACTGAAGCTTTCTTT.

This sequence joins TRBV5-6 and TRBJ2-1; tentatively, D is TRBD1 (5 bases). Germline loops: CDR1 SGHDT, CDR2 YYEEEE. Deletions cut 4 bases from V and 8 bases from J, with 16 bases between. CDR3 size: 14 residues. CDR3 protein: CASSRQFFTDEQFF. The CDR3 DNA sequence: TGTGCCAGCAGCCGACAGTTCTTCACGGATGAGCAGTTCTTC.

The chain combines TRBV5-1 with TRBJ1-5; 11 nucleotides align to TRBD1. The CDR3 is 15 amino acids. Germline V gene lookup returns CDR1 SGHRS and CDR2 YFSETQ. V was clipped by 4 bases and J by 6 bases; unmatched bases: 6. The CDR3 here is CASSTGTGGGQPQHF. For the CDR3, the DNA is TGCGCCAGCAGCACCGGGACAGGGGGAGGTCAGCCCCAGCATTTT.

This clone was detected only a few times. This chain links TRBV2 with TRBJ2-7; 9 nucleotides line up with TRBD1. V lost 6 bases and J lost 6; bases outside the gene matches: 3. Germline-derived CDR1 and CDR2 are SNHLY and FYNNEI. The CDR3 length is 12 residues. This CDR3 is CASRGDRVEQYF. The CDR3 DNA sequence: TGTGCCAGCAGGGGGGACAGGGTCGAGCAGTACTTC.

This sequence joins TRBV2 and TRBJ2-3, with TRBD2 matching 8 bases. This CDR3 has 15 residues. V lost 3 bases, J lost 5 bases, and 7 bases stayed unmatched. CDR1 and CDR2 from the germline V gene are SNHLY and FYNNEI. CDR3 in amino acids: CASSESYLAGDTQYF. In DNA, the CDR3 is TGTGCCAGCAGTGAGTCGTACCTAGCGGGAGATACGCAGTATTTT.

This clone was observed once. This rearrangement joins TRBV6-5 to TRBJ2-1; D not resolved. V was cut by 0 bases and J by 7 bases, with 13 bases left in between. The CDR3 is 15 residues long. In germline, CDR1 is MNHEY, CDR2 SVGAGI. CDR3 sequence (DNA): TGTGCCAGCAGTTACTCTTTTGTCAGGTTAAATGAGCAGTTCTTC. Translated, it gives CASSYSFVRLNEQFF.

The CDR3 DNA reads as TGCGCCAGCAGCCAAGATTATCTTAGCGGGTCCCAAGAGACCCAGTACTTC. Protein product: CASSQDYLSGSQETQYF. The chain uses TRBV4-1 and TRBJ2-5; TRBD2 matches at 7 bases. This CDR3 is built from 17 residues. The germline gives CDR1 MGHRA, CDR2 YSYEKL. The trim removed 0 bases at V and 1 base at J, leaving 8 bases unmatched.

The rearrangement joins TRBV4-1 to TRBJ2-7; possible D gene TRBD1, 5 bases. Between the trimmed V and J ends, which lost 1 base and 4 bases, there was a span of 11 bases. Germline loops: CDR1 MGHRA, CDR2 YSYEKL. The CDR3 runs to 14 residues. CDR3 DNA sequence: TGCGCCAGCAGCCAAGGACAGAAGGTGTACGAGCAGTACTTC. Its protein product is CASSQGQKVYEQYF.

Concerning this clone: At one end, the junction sequence differs from germline, possibly due to a read error. V gene TRBV7-7 combines with J gene TRBJ2-5, with a possible D match to TRBD1 (9 bases). Germline V gives CDR1 SSHAT, CDR2 FNYEAQ (reference sequence). The CDR3 covers 14 residues. The CDR3 reads CASSLAGQGETQYF. DNA for the CDR3: TGTGCTAGCAGCTTAGCGGGACAGGGCGAGACCCAGTACTTC.